The source of this TCR beta chain is a study of T cells in Graves' hyperthyroidism and ophthalmopathy. Study-wide results and caveats: The majority of expanded thyroid clonotypes above 0.001 also appeared in blood.

The CDR3 runs 17 residues. CDR1 and CDR2 from the germline V gene are MGHRA and YSYEKL. The V gene lost 8 bases and the J gene lost 0 bases, with 20 bases spanning the gap. Regions amplified from RNA transcripts were the TCR beta CDR3 regions. TCR CDR3 underwent first-round RT-PCR with the HTBI primer set. TCRdb used MiXCR to reprocess the multiplex PCR reads, holding one entry per CDR3 protein. The data show 270,000 or so distinct CDR3 sequences, with less than 30% seen just once and approximately 25% held by the top ten. The hyperthyroidism patients had all been newly diagnosed, and their disease duration was under 2 months. Their ages ranged from 18 to 65 years. Exclusions: uncontrolled infection, other autoimmune disease, pregnancy, lactation. Ten or more counts support this clonotype. Its cognate antigen is unknown.

The sequenced material came from blood. The origin of this receptor is a middle-aged man with Graves' hyperthyroidism that later progressed to Graves' ophthalmopathy. V usage is TRBV4-1 and J usage is TRBJ1-5; D unresolved. CDR3 nucleotides: TGCGCCAGCCGGGCATCCGGCCAACCTTATAGCAATCAGCCCCAGCATTTT. It encodes CASRASGQPYSNQPQHF.